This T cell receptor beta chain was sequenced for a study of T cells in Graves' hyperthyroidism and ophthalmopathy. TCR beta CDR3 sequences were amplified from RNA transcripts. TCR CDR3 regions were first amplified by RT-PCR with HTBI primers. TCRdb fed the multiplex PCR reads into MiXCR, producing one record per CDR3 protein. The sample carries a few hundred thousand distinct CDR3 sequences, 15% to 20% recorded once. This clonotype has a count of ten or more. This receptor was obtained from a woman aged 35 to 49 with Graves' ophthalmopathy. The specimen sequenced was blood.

This CDR3 reads CASRAAGEDSGANVLTF. CDR3 nucleotides: TGTGCCAGCAGGGCCGCAGGGGAGGACTCTGGGGCCAACGTCCTGACTTTC. The chain combines TRBV28 with TRBJ2-6; D possibly uses TRBD1 or TRBD2 (6 bases each). The CDR3 runs to 17 residues. V lost 6 bases, J lost 0 bases, and 15 bases lay in between. The germline gives CDR1 MDHEN, CDR2 SYDVKM.